The clone carrying this TCR beta chain was counted once. This specimen comes from a study of CD4+ T cells in melanoma. Sequenced by immunoSEQ multiplex PCR; TCRdb stores in-frame clones only, minus some. This sample has roughly 12,000 clones, with nearly 70% found just once. Germline CDR1 and CDR2: SGHNT and YYREEE (reference sequence). The CDR3 loop spans 14 amino acids. V lost 2 bases and J 2 bases, leaving 11 bases between the germline ends. This chain uses TRBV5-4 with TRBJ2-7; weak D call: TRBD1 (6 bases). The TCR comes from a human donor with melanoma. The sequencing input was cells from a culture (not recorded whether cultured in vitro). The CDR3 nucleotides read TGTGCCAGCAGCTTCATGGACAGTCCCTACGAGCAGTACTTC. Its translation is CASSFMDSPYEQYF.